These 23 T cell receptor beta chains came from one sample sequenced in a study of human T cells and chemical hapten exposure. Each CDR3 protein is one row after TCRdb ran MiXCR on the RACE reads. This table holds more than 300,000 distinct CDR3 sequences, less than 6.5% found once. The time point denotes: pre-sensitization, week 0. As for treatment: therapeutic diphenylcyclopropenone sensitization with weekly scalp DPC. The sample in question was whole blood, obtained in connection with sensitization to the hapten diphenylcyclopropenone (DPC). The receptor set was obtained from a woman aged 50 to 60 with alopecia areata. Some clones in this sample may be carry-over from other donors' samples.

This clonotype was seen a few times. The V call is TRBV2, the J call TRBJ2-2; D gene unclear. The CDR3 length is 13 residues. Trimming took off 5 bases at V and 1 base at J, with 5 bases between the two ends. In germline, CDR1 is SNHLY, CDR2 FYNNEI. The CDR3 DNA reads as TGTGCCAGCAGTCAGCAGAACACCGGGGAGCTGTTTTTT. Encoded protein: CASSQQNTGELFF.

This clonotype came up many times. The gene calls are TRBV19 and TRBJ2-1; 7 nucleotides match TRBD2. This CDR3 is 14 amino acids long. CDR1 is LNHDA, CDR2 SQIVND, per germline (reference sequence). V lost 9 bases and J lost 5; bases outside the gene matches: 10. CDR3 DNA sequence: TGTGCCAGCACCCCGGAGCTAGCGGACAATGAGCAGTTCTTC. It encodes CASTPELADNEQFF.

This clonotype was picked up many times. This chain joins TRBV7-8 and TRBJ2-3; TRBD1 might be the D (5 bases). The V end lost 1 base, the J end lost 1 base, and 18 bases lay between the germline ends. CDR1 is SGHVS and CDR2 is FQNEAQ in the germline V gene. This CDR3 contains 18 residues. In nucleotides, the CDR3 is TGTGCCAGCAGCTTAGGCTTGGGGCCTCGCCGTGGCACAGATACGCAGTATTTT. Encoded protein: CASSLGLGPRRGTDTQYF.

This clonotype was observed many times. The J gene is TRBJ2-7, the V gene TRBV7-9; D not resolved. There are 14 residues in the CDR3. Trimming took 0 bases from V and 7 from J, leaving 13 bases between them. Per germline, CDR1 SEHNR and CDR2 FQNEAQ (reference sequence). In DNA form, the CDR3 reads TGTGCCAGCAGCTTAGCGGGAAAGGTCGGGGAGCAGTACTTC. It specifies CASSLAGKVGEQYF.

In this sample, this clonotype turned up a few times. The chain recombines TRBV27 with TRBJ1-4; no definite D call. CDR1 and CDR2 from the germline V gene are MNHEY and SMNVEV (reference sequence). Trimming took 5 bases from V and 7 from J, leaving 8 bases between them. The CDR3 has 12 amino acids. For the CDR3, the DNA is TGTGCCAGCAGTACAATAGGTGAAAAACTGTTTTTT. This translates into CASSTIGEKLFF. Together with reference TRBV27 and TRBJ1-4, the CDR3 gives the full variable domain: EAQVTQNPRYLITVTGKKLTVTCSQNMNHEYMSWYRQDPGLGLRQIYYSMNVEVTDKGDVPEGYKVSRKEKRNFPLILESPSPNQTSLYFCASSTIGEKLFFGSGTQLSVL.

Notes on this clonotype: The CDR3 ends on some other residue instead of the conserved phenylalanine or tryptophan, so this is likely a read error. It is unclear where the CDR3 begins or ends on the DNA, so no DNA is shown, and the CDR3 is as TCRdb lists it. The chain joins TRBV6-5 to TRBJ1-1. Germline assignment: CDR1 MNHEY and CDR2 SVGAGI. The CDR3 contains 9 residues when both ends are counted. The CDR3 is CASSSYRAR.

The chain carries TRBV5-1 and TRBJ1-5; D is possibly TRBD1 (5 bases). V was pared by 1 base and J by 5 bases, with 13 bases between. This CDR3 is 15 amino acids long. Germline V gene sequence: CDR1 SGHRS, CDR2 YFSETQ. CDR3 DNA: TGCGCCAGCAGCTTGACAACAGGACTCCATCAGCCCCAGCATTTT. Translated: CASSLTTGLHQPQHF.

V gene TRBV7-9 combines with J gene TRBJ1-1; no firm D call. Germline assignment: CDR1 SEHNR and CDR2 FQNEAQ (reference sequence). The CDR3 length is 18 residues. Trimming stripped 4 bases from V and 4 bases from J, with 25 bases between. CDR3 protein: CASSSAGEGKTWGTEAFF. The CDR3 DNA reads TGTGCCAGCAGCTCCGCCGGCGAAGGGAAAACGTGGGGCACTGAAGCTTTCTTT.

This clonotype was seen just once. The junction does not match germline at one end; this may be a read error. The J gene is TRBJ2-5, the V gene TRBV15; maybe TRBD1 (5 bases). The length of the CDR3 is 13 residues. Germline-derived CDR1 and CDR2 are LNHNV and YYDKDF (reference sequence). CDR3 sequence: CATSRATEETHYF. CDR3 bases: TGTGCCACCAGCAGAGCGACAGAAGAGACCCATTACTTC.

This clonotype was detected many times. The V gene is TRBV13, the J gene TRBJ2-7; 8 bases agree with TRBD1. V gave up 5 bases and J gave up 0 bases; unmatched junction bases: 9. Germline-derived CDR1 and CDR2 are PRHDT and FYEKMQ (reference sequence). This CDR3 has 16 residues. As DNA, the CDR3 is TGTGCCAGCAGCACTCTGGGAGGACAGGGCTCCTACGAGCAGTACTTC. Its translation is CASSTLGGQGSYEQYF.

CDR3 protein: CASSLDGDYQPQHF. DNA for the CDR3: TGTGCCAGCAGCTTGGACGGGGATTATCAGCCCCAGCATTTT. The chain uses TRBV5-5 and TRBJ1-5; D is ambiguous. Trimming removed 0 bases from V and 5 bases from J, with 9 bases in between. Germline assignment: CDR1 SGHKS and CDR2 YYEKEE (reference sequence). The CDR3 is 14 amino acids.

The genes are TRBV4-1 and TRBJ1-1; D may be TRBD1 (6 bases). Germline assignment: CDR1 MGHRA and CDR2 YSYEKL. The CDR3 runs to 16 residues. Deletions cut 3 bases from V and 5 bases from J, with 19 bases between. CDR3 region: CASSHIPLAGETEAFF. The CDR3 region has the DNA TGCGCCAGCAGCCATATACCCCTCGCAGGGGAGACTGAAGCTTTCTTT.

The table lists this clonotype with many counts. The V call is TRBV20-1, the J call TRBJ1-6; possibly TRBD1 for D (5 bases). The CDR3 is made up of 15 amino acids. Trimming cost V 2 bases and J 10 bases, with 18 bases left between them. From germline, CDR1 is DFQATT and CDR2 SNEGSKA (reference sequence). The CDR3: CSARPGGGVGSPLHF. The CDR3, as DNA: TGCAGTGCTAGACCCGGGGGGGGAGTTGGGTCACCCCTCCACTTT.

The chain is built from TRBV7-2 and TRBJ2-3; D possibly matches TRBD1 or TRBD2 (5 bases each). CDR1 is SGHTA, CDR2 FQGNSA, per germline. This CDR3 spans 15 amino acids. The germline V and J ends were trimmed by 1 base and 2 bases, with 10 bases remaining between them. The CDR3 coding sequence is TGTGCCAGCAGCTTAGTGGGACGGCCCACAGATACGCAGTATTTT. It translates to CASSLVGRPTDTQYF.

This clonotype was counted a few times. The chain has TRBV7-9 and TRBJ2-6; D not resolved. Deletions cut 5 bases from V and 4 bases from J, with 15 bases between. CDR1 SEHNR and CDR2 FQNEAQ come from the germline V gene (reference sequence). CDR3 length equals 16 residues. CDR3 nucleotide sequence: TGTGCCAGCAGCCCCGAGGATCTGGCCGGGGCCAACGTCCTGACTTTC. As protein: CASSPEDLAGANVLTF.

This clonotype was seen a few times. The chain is built from TRBV9 and TRBJ2-1, with 8 bases identical to TRBD1. Per germline, CDR1 SGDLS and CDR2 YYNGEE. Trimming cost V 4 bases and J 7 bases; bases outside gene matches: 13. The CDR3 is made up of 16 amino acids. CDR3 sequence reads: CASSQLGKTGANEQFF. The CDR3 DNA is TGTGCCAGCAGCCAATTAGGCAAGACAGGGGCTAATGAGCAGTTCTTC.

This clonotype was recorded at least ten times. The CDR3 here is CARDRASLDYGYTF. DNA for the CDR3: TGTGCCAGGGACAGGGCCTCCCTCGACTATGGCTACACCTTC. J is TRBJ1-2 and V is TRBV27, with 8 bases matching TRBD1. V shed 9 bases, J shed 3 bases, and the junction held 9 bases outside the gene matches. The CDR3 is 14 residues long. Per germline, CDR1 MNHEY and CDR2 SMNVEV (reference sequence).

The CDR3 loop is CASRAGRGLAGEQETQYF. The CDR3 DNA reads TGTGCCAGCAGGGCCGGACGGGGACTAGCGGGGGAGCAAGAGACCCAGTACTTC. The rearrangement uses TRBV6-6 and TRBJ2-5; 14 bases map to TRBD2. V shed 6 bases and J 2 bases; nucleotides not matched to a gene: 11. The CDR3 is 18 amino acids. Germline V gene sequence: CDR1 MNHNY, CDR2 SVGAGI (reference sequence).

On this clonotype: It may be a read error: a sequence one base away is much more abundant. The chain combines TRBV4-1 with TRBJ1-5, with 7 bases fitting TRBD1. Germline-derived CDR1 and CDR2 are MGHRA and YSYEKL. Losses at the gene ends were 5 bases for V and 3 bases for J; bases not matched to a gene: 7. The CDR3 covers 15 residues. DNA for the CDR3: TGCGCCAGCAGCTTAAGACAGGGCGACAATCAGCCCCAGCATTTT. Translated: CASSLRQGDNQPQHF.

This clonotype was recorded at least ten times. The chain combines TRBV7-6 with TRBJ2-2, with D perhaps given as TRBD1 or TRBD2 (5 bases each). Germline CDR1 reads SGHVS; CDR2 reads FNYEAQ. The CDR3 runs 14 residues. V lost 1 base, J lost 8 bases, and 11 bases lay in between. The CDR3 is CASSLEQGDGELFF. CDR3 bases: TGTGCCAGCAGCTTAGAGCAGGGAGATGGGGAGCTGTTTTTT. Looking up the rest from reference TRBV7-6 and TRBJ2-2 gives the full variable domain: GAGVSQSPRYKVTKRGQDVALRCDPISGHVSLYWYRQALGQGPEFLTYFNYEAQQDKSGLPNDRFSAERPEGSISTLTIQRTEQRDSAMYRCASSLEQGDGELFFGEGSRLTVL.

This clonotype was counted at least ten times. The V gene is TRBV27, the J gene TRBJ2-5; D is unresolved. The CDR3 is 17 residues long. Germline CDR1 MNHEY, CDR2 SMNVEV (reference sequence). Trimming took off 2 bases at V and 5 bases at J, with 21 bases between the two ends. The CDR3 protein is CASSLGRSLPSSETQYF. The CDR3 DNA reads as TGTGCCAGCAGTTTAGGGCGCAGCCTGCCCAGTTCGGAGACCCAGTACTTC.

This clonotype was found many times. J is TRBJ2-3 and V is TRBV24-1; D not certain. In germline, CDR1 is KGHDR, CDR2 SFDVKD. V was shortened by 4 bases and J by 1 base, with 11 bases between the two germline ends. The CDR3 extends over 15 amino acids. The CDR3 spells CATSEERVRTDTQYF. In DNA form, the CDR3 reads TGTGCCACCAGTGAAGAACGGGTTCGCACAGATACGCAGTATTTT.

The table lists this clonotype with many counts. The chain combines TRBV7-8 with TRBJ2-5; 8 positions agree with TRBD2. Germline assignment: CDR1 SGHVS and CDR2 FQNEAQ. J gave up 4 bases and V 5 bases, and 12 bases lay outside the gene matches. This CDR3 spans 16 amino acids. This chain's CDR3 is CASSPWREAPPETQYF. The CDR3 region has the DNA TGTGCCAGCAGCCCGTGGCGGGAGGCCCCCCCAGAGACCCAGTACTTC.